The 17 T cell receptor beta chains reported below all come from one sample, sequenced in a study of long-term antiretroviral therapy in people with HIV. The assay, immunoSEQ v3.0, was run at survey level. Sequencing was performed with immunoSEQ multiplex PCR; in TCRdb, only in-frame clones are kept and a portion is missing. The repertoire holds 25,000 to 35,000 clones, more than 95% seen once, with approximately 3% in the top ten. The material sequenced was unsorted PBMCs, taken 6.9 years after starting antiretroviral therapy. The receptors shown here come from a man younger than 45 with HIV.

This clone is a singleton in its sample. The chain uses TRBV6-6 and TRBJ1-2, with TRBD1 matching over 7 bases. The CDR3 runs to 13 residues. CDR1 and CDR2 from the germline V gene are MNHNY and SVGAGI (reference sequence). V lost 4 bases, J lost 6 bases, and 5 bases stayed unmatched. CDR3 sequence (DNA): TGTGCCAGCAGTTCTACAGGGGTGGATGGCTACACCTTC. Protein: CASSSTGVDGYTF.

This rearrangement joins TRBV19 to TRBJ2-1; D gene uncertain. This CDR3 region has 12 residues. From germline, CDR1 is LNHDA and CDR2 SQIVND (reference sequence). The germline V and J ends were trimmed by 5 bases and 2 bases, with 4 bases remaining between them. CDR3 bases: TGTGCCAGTAGTGGGGCCTACAATGAGCAGTTCTTC. This gives the protein CASSGAYNEQFF.

The count of this clone is one. Written as DNA, the CDR3 is TGTGCCAGCAGAGGGGTTGGGGGAAGGGAGACCCAGTACTTC. Translated, it gives CASRGVGGRETQYF. The J gene is TRBJ2-5, the V gene TRBV2; D may be TRBD1 or TRBD2 (5 bases each). The germline V and J ends were trimmed by 6 bases and 5 bases, with 16 bases remaining between them. Germline V gives CDR1 SNHLY, CDR2 FYNNEI. The CDR3 has 14 amino acids.

The rearrangement uses TRBV11-2 and TRBJ2-1, with D possibly TRBD1 on 6 matching bases. Trimming took off 5 bases at V and 3 bases at J, with 14 bases between the two ends. CDR3 length: 15 amino acids. Looked up from germline, CDR1 is SGHAT and CDR2 is FQNNGV. The CDR3 DNA sequence: TGTGCCAGCAGCGTTAGGTCCAGGGGCTACAATGAGCAGTTCTTC. Its translation is CASSVRSRGYNEQFF. The full variable domain, its missing parts supplied by reference TRBV11-2 and TRBJ2-1, is EAGVAQSPRYKIIEKRQSVAFWCNPISGHATLYWYQQILGQGPKLLIQFQNNGVVDDSQLPKDRFSAERLKGVDSTLKIQPAKLEDSAVYLCASSVRSRGYNEQFFGPGTRLTVL.

The chain uses TRBV5-1 and TRBJ2-1; 7 bases are shared with TRBD2. The CDR3 has 15 amino acids. Germline lookup yields CDR1 SGHRS and CDR2 YFSETQ. Losses at the gene ends were 6 bases for V and 6 bases for J; bases not matched to a gene: 12. CDR3 region: CASMLGLSLSNEQFF. The CDR3 DNA reads TGCGCCAGCATGCTGGGACTAAGTCTGAGCAATGAGCAGTTCTTC.

The chain is built from TRBV27 and TRBJ2-1; 7 nucleotides agree with TRBD1. Germline V gene data show CDR1 as MNHEY and CDR2 as SMNVEV (reference sequence). The length of the CDR3 is 14 residues. The junction had 2 bases not matched to a gene; V was cut back by 2 bases and J by 4 bases. CDR3 amino acids: CASSLTGVYNEQFF. The CDR3 bases are TGTGCCAGCAGTTTAACAGGGGTATACAATGAGCAGTTCTTC.

V is TRBV6-5 and J is TRBJ1-2; no reliable D call. The germline V gene encodes CDR1 MNHEY and CDR2 SVGAGI. The CDR3 runs 12 residues. Deletions cut 2 bases from V and 8 bases from J, with 9 bases between. The CDR3 sequence is CASSYLQLGYTF. In DNA, the CDR3 is TGTGCCAGCAGTTACCTCCAACTCGGCTACACCTTC.

The chain links TRBV25-1 to TRBJ2-7, with 7 bases fitting TRBD1. Germline V gene sequence: CDR1 MGHDK, CDR2 SYGVNS. V was clipped by 7 bases and J by 3 bases; unmatched bases: 6. The CDR3 is 13 amino acids. The CDR3 nucleotides read TGTGCCAGCATAAGGTCAGGGGGCTACGAGCAGTACTTC. Protein sequence: CASIRSGGYEQYF.

This chain joins TRBV14 and TRBJ1-5; D is unresolved. CDR1 is SGHDN and CDR2 is FVKESK in the germline V gene. CDR3 length: 14 amino acids. V was pared by 1 base and J by 5 bases, with 9 bases between. The CDR3 DNA follows: TGTGCCAGCAGCCAAGGTGGTAGAGATCAGCCCCAGCATTTT. Translated: CASSQGGRDQPQHF.

The chain couples TRBV20-1 to TRBJ2-5, with D hard to call. The V end lost 7 bases, the J end lost 5 bases, and 11 bases lay between the germline ends. The CDR3 consists of 11 residues. The germline CDR1 and CDR2 sequences are DFQATT and SNEGSKA (reference sequence). CDR3 residues: CSGLDGETQYF. As DNA, the CDR3 is TGCAGTGGGCTTGACGGTGAGACCCAGTACTTC.

The chain links TRBV5-6 to TRBJ1-1, with D hard to call. Germline lookup yields CDR1 SGHDT and CDR2 YYEEEE. This CDR3 is built from 13 residues. V lost 5 bases, J lost 5 bases, and 13 bases lay in between. CDR3 residues: CASSPGQATEAFF. The DNA of the CDR3 is TGTGCCAGCAGTCCTGGGCAAGCAACTGAAGCTTTCTTT. Full variable domain (remainder filled in from reference TRBV5-6 and TRBJ1-1): DAGVTQSPTHLIKTRGQQVTLRCSPKSGHDTVSWYQQALGQGPQFIFQYYEEEERQRGNFPDRFSGHQFPNYSSELNVNALLLGDSALYLCASSPGQATEAFFGQGTRLTVV.

This clone has a single count. The chain has TRBV7-9 and TRBJ1-1; D perhaps matches TRBD1 (5 bases). The CDR3 extends over 15 amino acids. Germline V CDR1 and CDR2: SEHNR, FQNEAQ (reference sequence). V lost 3 bases and J lost 5, with 16 bases in between. CDR3 sequence: CASSFGTPRGTEAFF. The CDR3 coding sequence is TGTGCCAGCAGCTTTGGAACGCCCCGGGGGACTGAAGCTTTCTTT.

The rearrangement links TRBV19 to TRBJ2-3, with 9 bases identical to TRBD2. The CDR3 loop spans 14 amino acids. The V gene's germline CDR1 is LNHDA and CDR2 SQIVND (reference sequence). V was pared by 4 bases and J by 7 bases, with 6 bases of the junction left unmatched. In DNA, the CDR3 is TGTGCCAGTAGTAGCGGGGGGGCCGCGAATACGCAGTATTTT. Its translation is CASSSGGAANTQYF. Full variable domain (missing parts from reference TRBV19 and TRBJ2-3): DGGITQSPKYLFRKEGQNVTLSCEQNLNHDAMYWYRQDPGQGLRLIYYSQIVNDFQKGDIAEGYSVSREKKESFPLTVTSAQKNPTAFYLCASSSGGAANTQYFGPGTRLTVL.

The chain recombines TRBV10-3 with TRBJ1-4, with TRBD1 identical over 11 bases. Germline CDR1 and CDR2: ENHRY and SYGVKD. The CDR3 length is 14 residues. V lost 6 bases and J lost 5; bases outside the gene matches: 2. Here the CDR3 reads CAISRDRGNEKLFF. DNA for the CDR3: TGTGCCATCAGCCGGGACAGGGGGAATGAAAAACTGTTTTTT.

To note about this clone: Likely a read error: the CDR3 ends without its conserved phenylalanine or tryptophan. The limits of the CDR3 on the DNA are not certain, so only TCRdb's listed CDR3 is given. The chain combines TRBV10-3 with TRBJ1-1; no check of the table's D call, TRBD1, against the DNA was made. The CDR3 has 16 amino acids, counting both end residues. CDR1 and CDR2 from the germline V gene are ENHRY and SYGVKD. CDR3 residues: CATHTGGLMNTEAFFH.

The chain links TRBV5-1 to TRBJ2-2, with D unresolved. Germline CDR1 SGHRS, CDR2 YFSETQ. The V end lost 1 base, the J end lost 7 bases, and 11 bases lay between the germline ends. The CDR3 consists of 14 residues. As DNA, the CDR3 is TGCGCCAGCAGCTTGAATAGGGATCTCGGGGAGCTGTTTTTT. Protein sequence: CASSLNRDLGELFF. The variable domain in full, completed from reference TRBV5-1 and TRBJ2-2, reads KAGVTQTPRYLIKTRGQQVTLSCSPISGHRSVSWYQQTPGQGLQFLFEYFSETQRNKGNFPGRFSGRQFSNSRSEMNVSTLELGDSALYLCASSLNRDLGELFFGEGSRLTVL.

This rearrangement joins TRBV7-2 to TRBJ2-3; a weak D match, TRBD2 (5 bases). The ends were cut back, 3 bases at V and 0 bases at J, with 10 bases in the middle. The CDR3 has 15 amino acids. The germline gives CDR1 SGHTA, CDR2 FQGNSA. In DNA, the CDR3 is TGTGCCAGCAGCTTCCCCGGCGGGAGCACAGATACGCAGTATTTT. It codes for CASSFPGGSTDTQYF.